Detailed here is one T cell receptor (beta chain). The record originates from a study of memory CD4+ T cells and cytomegalovirus serostatus. Clones were read by immunoSEQ multiplex PCR, and TCRdb kept only the in-frame ones, dropping some. The sample holds roughly 86,000 clones, roughly 80% seen once. The sort gate was single viable CD3+CD4+CD8-CD45RO+ cells for memory CD4+ T cells. Total CD4+ T cells were enriched by CD4 positive selection. With 5 bases clipped from V and 9 bases from J, the junction kept 17 bases outside the gene matches. The CDR3 runs to 17 residues. Germline-derived CDR1 and CDR2 are SGHTA and FQGNSA.

The chain couples TRBV7-2 to TRBJ2-1; 9 positions match TRBD2. The sample comprised memory CD4+ T cells from blood. This TCR was recovered from an adult in good health and CMV-seropositive. DNA of the CDR3: TGTGCCAGCAGCCCACCTAGCGGGAAATTAGAGGGAGTTGAGCAGTTCTTC. It encodes CASSPPSGKLEGVEQFF. Drawing the rest from reference TRBV7-2 and TRBJ2-1, the complete variable domain is GAGVSQSPSNKVTEKGKDVELRCDPISGHTALYWYRQSLGQGLEFLIYFQGNSAPDKSGLPSDRFSAERTGGSVSTLTIQRTQQEDSAVYLCASSPPSGKLEGVEQFFGPGTRLTVL.